The next 30 T cell receptor beta chains were all read from a single sample in a study of glioma-infiltrating T cells. TCR alpha and beta CDR3 regions were amplified from RNA using iRepertoire nested multiplex PCR. TCRdb re-called the multiplex PCR reads with MiXCR, one entry per CDR3 protein. The table has a few thousand distinct CDR3 sequences, 31% seen once. The sequenced sample was glioma tissue, nonneoplastic brain tissue, or PBMCs (not recorded which). These TCRs come from a human donor with low-grade glioma or glioblastoma, undergoing nonglioma brain surgery, or in good health (not recorded which).

This clonotype was found many times. The chain recombines TRBV2 with TRBJ2-7; D unresolved. The V gene's germline CDR1 is SNHLY and CDR2 FYNNEI. The CDR3 sequence is 11 residues long. V gave up 5 bases and J gave up 0 bases, with 2 bases separating them. CDR3 amino acids: CASSTSYEQYF. The CDR3 region has the DNA TGTGCCAGCAGTACCTCCTACGAGCAGTACTTC. The full variable domain, with the rest looked up from reference TRBV2 and TRBJ2-7, is EPEVTQTPSHQVTQMGQEVILRCVPISNHLYFYWYRQILGQKVEFLVSFYNNEISEKSEIFDDQFSVERPDGSNFTLKIRSTKLEDSAMYFCASSTSYEQYFGPGTRLTVT.

Within the sample, this clonotype is medium-sized. The chain joins TRBV12-3 or TRBV12-4 to TRBJ2-1, with D possibly being TRBD2 (6 bases). The CDR3 is made up of 15 amino acids. Deletions cut 3 bases from V and 8 bases from J, with 17 bases between. The CDR3, as DNA: TGTGCCAGCAGTTTCGGGACTCCCCGGTCCGATGAGCAGTTCTTC. Translation: CASSFGTPRSDEQFF.

On this clonotype: The junction departs from germline at one end; a sequencing error may be responsible. The V and J genes are TRBV6-4 and TRBJ1-1, with TRBD1 identical over 8 bases. The CDR3 contains 18 residues. The germline gives CDR1 MRHNA, CDR2 SNTAGT. CDR3 in DNA: TGTGCCAGCGGTGACCGAGACAGGGGCGTCAACATGGACACTGAAGCTTTCTTT. This translates into CASGDRDRGVNMDTEAFF.

By share of the sample, this clonotype is medium-sized. The V gene is TRBV7-9, the J gene TRBJ1-2; D gene unclear. V lost 1 base to trimming and J lost 4 bases, with 10 bases between them. Germline assignment: CDR1 SEHNR and CDR2 FQNEAQ (reference sequence). The CDR3 loop spans 14 amino acids. The CDR3 sequence: CASSLGGQSYGYTF. The CDR3 region has the DNA TGTGCCAGCAGCTTAGGAGGCCAGAGCTATGGCTACACCTTC.

In this sample, this clonotype is medium-sized. The genes are TRBV5-1 and TRBJ1-1; D may be TRBD1 (5 bases). The CDR3 sequence is 13 residues long. V lost 7 bases to trimming and J lost 0 bases, with 10 bases between them. Germline CDR1 and CDR2: SGHRS and YFSETQ. In nucleotides, the CDR3 is TGCGCCAGCGCGGGGACGTTGAACACTGAAGCTTTCTTT. It is translated as CASAGTLNTEAFF.

In its sample, this clonotype ranks as medium-sized (0.01 to 0.1%). This sequence joins TRBV19 and TRBJ2-3; D gene unclear. CDR1 LNHDA and CDR2 SQIVND come from the germline V gene (reference sequence). This CDR3 has 14 residues. V dropped 0 bases and J dropped 2 bases, with 6 bases sitting between them. The CDR3: CASSIDPYTDTQYF. CDR3 DNA sequence: TGTGCCAGTAGTATAGATCCGTACACAGATACGCAGTATTTT.

In this sample, this clonotype is large (0.1 to 1%). V and J are TRBV27 and TRBJ2-3; possibly TRBD1 for D (5 bases). Germline V gene sequence: CDR1 MNHEY, CDR2 SMNVEV (reference sequence). Trimming cost V 1 base and J 1 base, with 12 bases left between them. There are 16 residues in the CDR3. The CDR3 sequence is CASSLLQVVGTDTQYF. The CDR3 nucleotides are TGTGCCAGCAGTTTATTACAGGTTGTTGGCACAGATACGCAGTATTTT.

This chain uses TRBV12-5 with TRBJ2-1; 12 bases agree with TRBD2. The CDR3 totals 20 residues. With V trimmed by 5 bases and J by 0 bases, 14 bases remained unmatched. Germline CDR1 is LGHNT and CDR2 is FRNRAP. The CDR3 nucleotides are TGTGCTAGTGGTCCTTTACTGGGACTAGCGGGTGCCAGCTCCTACAATGAGCAGTTCTTC. Its translation: CASGPLLGLAGASSYNEQFF.

In its sample, this clonotype is large (0.1 to 1%). The CDR3 loop reads CASSLGVASTEAFF. CDR3 DNA sequence: TGTGCCAGCAGTTTAGGTGTGGCCTCGACTGAAGCTTTCTTT. The V and J genes are TRBV28 and TRBJ1-1, with D uncertain. The CDR3 spans 14 residues. The germline V gene encodes CDR1 MDHEN and CDR2 SYDVKM. The V end was cut by 2 bases, the J end by 5 bases, with 12 bases between.

A word on this clonotype: The junction does not match germline at one end; this may be a read error. The V call is TRBV20-1, the J call TRBJ2-3, with 8 bases lining up with TRBD2. The CDR3 extends over 13 amino acids. Looked up from germline, CDR1 is DFQATT and CDR2 is SNEGSKA (reference sequence). The chain's CDR3 is CSATGGVTDTEYF. Written as DNA, the CDR3 is TGCAGTGCTACCGGGGGGGTCACAGATACGGAGTATTTT.

On this clonotype: A much larger clonotype is one base distant, so this may be a read error. The chain uses TRBV2 and TRBJ2-7; no clear D gene. The length of the CDR3 is 11 residues. Germline V gene sequence: CDR1 SNHLY, CDR2 FYNNEI. Here the CDR3 DNA reads TGTGCCGGCAGTGCCGCGCACGAGCAGTACTTC. It yields the protein CAGSAAHEQYF.

By share, this clonotype counts as medium-sized. The V and J genes are TRBV28 and TRBJ1-1; D perhaps matches TRBD1 (5 bases). Per germline, CDR1 MDHEN and CDR2 SYDVKM. V was cut by 3 bases and J by 4 bases, with 9 bases left in between. The CDR3 consists of 13 residues. The CDR3 reads CASSFPGPTEAFF. The DNA for the CDR3 is TGTGCCAGCAGTTTTCCGGGGCCCACTGAAGCTTTCTTT.

By frequency in the sample, this clonotype is medium-sized (0.01 to 0.1%). This sequence joins TRBV6-6 and TRBJ2-7; TRBD1 matches 7 bases. CDR1 and CDR2 from the germline V gene are MNHNY and SVGAGI (reference sequence). V lost 0 bases, J lost 6 bases, and 5 bases stayed unmatched. The length of the CDR3 is 14 residues. The CDR3 DNA reads TGTGCCAGCAGTTACTCGCCGACAGGGACCGAGCAGTACTTC. Translating it yields CASSYSPTGTEQYF.

Worth noting for this clonotype: A much larger clone differs by one base, so this may be a read error. Since the CDR3 does not end with the conserved phenylalanine or tryptophan, this likely comes from a read error. The V and J genes are TRBV9 and TRBJ2-3; the D gene is possibly TRBD1 (6 bases). The length of the CDR3 is 14 residues. With 4 bases removed from V and 2 bases from J, the gap between germline ends came to 11 bases. Germline CDR1 SGDLS, CDR2 YYNGEE. The DNA for the CDR3 is TGTGCCAGCAGCCCAGGACAGTTCACAGATACGCAGTATTCT. Translated, it gives CASSPGQFTDTQYS.

By sample fraction, this clonotype is medium-sized (0.01 to 0.1%). The CDR3 sequence: CASRERGNQPQHF. CDR3 sequence (DNA): TGTGCCAGCAGGGAAAGGGGGAATCAGCCCCAGCATTTT. The J gene is TRBJ1-5, the V gene TRBV6-1, with TRBD1 as a possible D gene (6 bases). Germline V gene lookup returns CDR1 MNHNS and CDR2 SASEGT. The CDR3 has 13 residues. Trimming removed 6 bases from V and 4 bases from J, with 10 bases in between.

By sample fraction, this clonotype is large (0.1 to 1%). CDR3 DNA: TGCAGTGCCTATACAGGGGATAATGAAAAACTGTTTTTT. It encodes CSAYTGDNEKLFF. The chain joins TRBV20-1 to TRBJ1-4; 7 nucleotides align to TRBD1. The V and J ends lost 6 bases and 4 bases, in that order; junction bases with no gene match: 5. Germline V CDR1 and CDR2: DFQATT, SNEGSKA (reference sequence). The CDR3 sequence is 13 residues long.

In this sample, this clonotype turned up many times. The chain couples TRBV11-3 to TRBJ2-5; 9 bases line up with TRBD1. The V gene's germline CDR1 is SGHNT and CDR2 YENEEA. The length of the CDR3 is 17 residues. V gave up 3 bases and J gave up 2 bases; unmatched junction bases: 10. For the CDR3, the DNA is TGTGCCAGCAGCTTCGCCGGGACAGGGATAGGGCAAGAGACCCAGTACTTC. Protein sequence: CASSFAGTGIGQETQYF.

Of note for this clonotype: A much bigger clone sits one base away, suggesting this may be a read error. J is TRBJ2-6 and V is TRBV5-1; TRBD2 might be the D (5 bases). The V gene lost 4 bases and the J gene lost 2 bases, with 13 bases spanning the gap. This CDR3 contains 16 residues. Germline V gene data show CDR1 as SGHRS and CDR2 as YFSETQ. The DNA for the CDR3 is TGCGCCAGCAGCCCGGGGAAAGCCGCTGGGGCCAACGTCCTGACTTTC. Amino acid sequence: CASSPGKAAGANVLTF.

This clonotype is medium-sized. The rearrangement links TRBV28 to TRBJ2-7; 10 bases match TRBD1. V was pared by 5 bases and J by 5 bases, with 3 bases of the junction left unmatched. CDR3 length: 13 residues. CDR1 and CDR2 from the germline V gene are MDHEN and SYDVKM. Here the CDR3 reads CASSTGTGDEQYF. DNA for the CDR3: TGTGCCAGCAGTACCGGGACAGGGGACGAGCAGTACTTC.

Regarding this clonotype: A read error may explain this, as a much larger clone is one base away. The rearrangement joins TRBV30 to TRBJ1-4; tentative D call: TRBD1 (6 bases). CDR1 is GTSNPN and CDR2 is SVGIG in the germline V gene (reference sequence). The CDR3 runs to 14 residues. V was pared by 5 bases and J by 8 bases, with 18 bases between. CDR3 residues: CAWGEGGVAEKLFF. CDR3 sequence (DNA): TGTGCCTGGGGTGAAGGGGGGGTGGCGGAAAAACTGTTTTTT.

By its share, this clonotype is medium-sized. This rearrangement joins TRBV7-8 to TRBJ1-1, with unresolved D. Trimming pared 5 bases from V and 0 bases from J, leaving 22 bases between. CDR1 is SGHVS and CDR2 is FQNEAQ in the germline V gene. The CDR3 totals 18 residues. CDR3 sequence: CASSPRTFGLKMNTEAFF. Here the CDR3 DNA reads TGTGCCAGCAGCCCCCGGACTTTCGGGCTAAAGATGAACACTGAAGCTTTCTTT.

This clonotype was found many times. The genes are TRBV10-2 and TRBJ2-7; 9 bases match TRBD2. The CDR3 loop spans 16 amino acids. Unmatched junction bases numbered 6, after V lost 2 bases and J lost 1 base. The V gene's germline CDR1 is WSHSY and CDR2 SAAADI. The CDR3, as DNA: TGCGCCAGCAGTGAGAGTTCTAGCGGGGCGTCCTACGAGCAGTACTTC. Translation: CASSESSSGASYEQYF.

J is TRBJ2-2 and V is TRBV6-5; D gene uncertain. Germline CDR1 and CDR2: MNHEY and SVGAGI. This CDR3 contains 11 residues. V was clipped by 2 bases and J by 6 bases, with 1 base between them. The CDR3 region has the DNA TGTGCCAGCAGTTACGCCGGGGAGCTGTTTTTT. It translates to CASSYAGELFF.

In its sample, this clonotype is medium-sized. The rearrangement uses TRBV19 and TRBJ1-5; D uncertain. Germline V gene lookup returns CDR1 LNHDA and CDR2 SQIVND (reference sequence). With 3 bases removed from V and 0 bases from J, the gap between germline ends came to 15 bases. The CDR3 consists of 17 residues. The DNA of the CDR3 is TGTGCCAGTAGTATCGGAGGCGAACGGATTAGCAATCAGCCCCAGCATTTT. It is translated as CASSIGGERISNQPQHF.

In this sample, this clonotype turned up a few times. The V gene is TRBV29-1, the J gene TRBJ1-6, with 9 positions matching TRBD1. V lost 6 bases, J lost 8 bases, and 5 bases stayed unmatched. This CDR3 region has 13 residues. Germline V CDR1 and CDR2: SQVTM, ANQGSEA. The CDR3 loop reads CSVGDREDSPLHF. The DNA for the CDR3 is TGCAGCGTGGGGGACAGGGAGGATTCACCCCTCCACTTT.

This clonotype is medium-sized (0.01 to 0.1%) within its sample. This chain connects TRBV10-3 to TRBJ2-3; D unresolved. V lost 0 bases and J lost 3, with 10 bases in between. Germline values: CDR1 ENHRY, CDR2 SYGVKD. This CDR3 contains 15 residues. Here the CDR3 reads CAISESISQTDTQYF. Here the CDR3 DNA reads TGTGCCATCAGTGAGTCGATTAGCCAAACAGATACGCAGTATTTT.

This clonotype was counted at least ten times. The chain carries TRBV5-6 and TRBJ1-2; D call uncertain. V lost 3 bases to trimming and J lost 3 bases, with 15 bases between them. This CDR3 is built from 15 residues. Germline V gene sequence: CDR1 SGHDT, CDR2 YYEEEE. This CDR3 reads CASSYGGSLHYGYTF. CDR3 bases: TGTGCCAGCAGCTACGGAGGTTCACTTCACTATGGCTACACCTTC. Full variable domain (remainder filled in from reference TRBV5-6 and TRBJ1-2): DAGVTQSPTHLIKTRGQQVTLRCSPKSGHDTVSWYQQALGQGPQFIFQYYEEEERQRGNFPDRFSGHQFPNYSSELNVNALLLGDSALYLCASSYGGSLHYGYTFGSGTRLTVV.

By proportion, this clonotype is medium-sized (0.01 to 0.1%). This chain links TRBV10-3 with TRBJ1-3; D call uncertain. The V end was cut by 2 bases, the J end by 2 bases, with 7 bases between. This CDR3 is 14 amino acids long. Germline V gene data show CDR1 as ENHRY and CDR2 as SYGVKD. The CDR3 protein is CAISEAPAGNTIYF. DNA for the CDR3: TGTGCCATCAGTGAGGCCCCCGCTGGAAACACCATATATTTT.

This clonotype was detected ten times or more. The rearrangement uses TRBV7-3 and TRBJ1-5, with no clear D. Germline CDR1 reads SGHTA; CDR2 reads FQGTGA. This CDR3 is 17 amino acids long. V lost 0 bases and J lost 1, with 13 bases in between. CDR3 sequence reads: CASSLTPKLRSNQPQHF. In DNA form, the CDR3 reads TGTGCCAGCAGCTTAACACCGAAACTACGGAGCAATCAGCCCCAGCATTTT.

This clonotype is medium-sized within its sample. The chain links TRBV20-1 to TRBJ1-1; D remains ambiguous. This CDR3 has 13 amino acids. Trimming shortened V by 3 bases and J by 0 bases, and 8 bases separated the two germline ends. CDR1 is DFQATT and CDR2 is SNEGSKA in the germline V gene (reference sequence). CDR3 sequence reads: CSARAGVNTEAFF. For the CDR3, the DNA is TGCAGTGCTAGGGCTGGGGTGAACACTGAAGCTTTCTTT.